This T cell receptor (beta chain) was identified during a study of control samples from healthy donors and cancer patients. Produced via immunoSEQ multiplex PCR; TCRdb's table is partial and in-frame only. Of under 85,000 clones listed, 80% to 95% are singletons. Germline CDR1 reads SGHDT; CDR2 reads YYEEEE. Trimming took off 2 bases at V and 6 bases at J, with 6 bases between the two ends. The length of the CDR3 is 13 residues. Sequenced material: PBMCs. This rearrangement joins TRBV5-6 to TRBJ1-6; D unresolved. This clonotype originated in a woman in her thirties or forties with lung cancer. CDR3 loop: CASSLHTNSPLHF. As DNA, the CDR3 is TGTGCCAGCAGCTTACATACTAATTCACCCCTCCACTTT.